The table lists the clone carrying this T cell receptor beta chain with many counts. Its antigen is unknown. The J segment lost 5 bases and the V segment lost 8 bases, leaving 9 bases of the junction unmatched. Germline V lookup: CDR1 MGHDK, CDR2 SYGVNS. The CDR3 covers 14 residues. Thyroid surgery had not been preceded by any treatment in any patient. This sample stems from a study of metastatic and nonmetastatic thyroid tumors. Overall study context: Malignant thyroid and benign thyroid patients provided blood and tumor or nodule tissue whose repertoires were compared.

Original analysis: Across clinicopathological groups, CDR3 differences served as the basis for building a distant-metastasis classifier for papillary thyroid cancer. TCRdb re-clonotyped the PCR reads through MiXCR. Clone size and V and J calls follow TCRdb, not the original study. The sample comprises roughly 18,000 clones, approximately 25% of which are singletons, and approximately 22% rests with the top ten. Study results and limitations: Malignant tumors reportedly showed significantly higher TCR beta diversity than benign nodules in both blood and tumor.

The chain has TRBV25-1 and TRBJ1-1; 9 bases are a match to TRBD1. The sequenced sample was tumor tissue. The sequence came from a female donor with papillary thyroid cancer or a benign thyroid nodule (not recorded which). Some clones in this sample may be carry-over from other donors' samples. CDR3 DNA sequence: TGTGCCAGCTCCGGGACAGGGTATGGGACTGAAGCTTTCTTT. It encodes CASSGTGYGTEAFF.